This T cell receptor beta chain came from a study of a mutant IDH1 vaccine in newly diagnosed glioma. Overall study: The study gave patients eight vaccinations in weeks 1, 3, 5, 7, 11, 15, 19, 23. There were approximately 62% males and roughly 38% females among treated patients, whose mean age was 40.4 years. Study-wide findings and caveats: The vaccine induced immune responses, and these occurred in about 93% of patients.

V lost 2 bases and J 1 base, leaving 11 bases between the germline ends. The CDR3 consists of 15 residues. Germline V lookup: CDR1 SGHAT, CDR2 FQDESV (reference sequence). TCRdb's copy holds only in-frame clones and misses some; the assay was immunoSEQ multiplex PCR. The sample lists approximately 57,000 clones, approximately 79% occurring once. Documented time point: week 5, during vaccination. Every vaccine dose comprised 300 ug of mutant IDH1 20-mer peptide plus topical imiquimod. Donor diagnoses consisted of new WHO grade 3 or 4 IDH1-mutant, ATRX-lost astrocytomas. Worth noting for this clone: Antigen unknown.

This TCR came from a woman aged 18 to 35 with glioma. Some clones in this sample may be carry-over from other donors' samples. The chain is built from TRBV11-1 and TRBJ1-1, with D perhaps TRBD1 (6 bases). The starting material was PBMCs, obtained from a glioma patient whose treatment included an IDH1 peptide vaccine. The CDR3 loop reads CASSLSWGRNTEAFF. CDR3 nucleotides: TGTGCCAGCAGCTTATCGTGGGGGCGGAACACTGAAGCTTTCTTT.